The subject of this entry is one TCR beta chain. Trimming cost V 5 bases and J 2 bases, with 18 bases left between them. The germline CDR1 and CDR2 sequences are LNHDA and SQIVND (reference sequence). This CDR3 contains 17 residues. This sample was taken from a study of T cell responses to AZD1222 COVID-19 vaccine. Overall study: Investigators merged groups given second doses at roughly 4 or roughly 12 weeks.

This table comes from immunoSEQ multiplex PCR, and its TCRdb copy is limited to in-frame clones, with some not included. The table has roughly 110,000 clones, roughly 90% seen once. The gene calls are TRBV19 and TRBJ2-2, with D possibly being TRBD2 (6 bases). Material: peripheral blood, obtained on day 0 of AZD1222 vaccination. The clonotype originates from an adult in good health. The CDR3 DNA is TGTGCCAGTAGTGGGGCCCGCAGCGGGTCCAACACCGGGGAGCTGTTTTTT. It encodes CASSGARSGSNTGELFF.